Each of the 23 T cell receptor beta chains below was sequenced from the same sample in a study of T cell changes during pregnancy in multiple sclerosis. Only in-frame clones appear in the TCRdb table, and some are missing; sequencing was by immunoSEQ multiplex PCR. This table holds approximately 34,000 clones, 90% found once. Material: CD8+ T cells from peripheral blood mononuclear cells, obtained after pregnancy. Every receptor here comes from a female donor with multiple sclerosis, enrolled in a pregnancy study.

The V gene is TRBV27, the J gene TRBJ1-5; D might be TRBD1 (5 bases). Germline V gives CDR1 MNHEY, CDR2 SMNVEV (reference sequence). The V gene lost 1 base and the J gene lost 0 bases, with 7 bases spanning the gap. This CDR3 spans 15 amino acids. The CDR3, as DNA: TGTGCCAGCAGTTTATGGGGCGATAGCAATCAGCCCCAGCATTTT. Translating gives CASSLWGDSNQPQHF.

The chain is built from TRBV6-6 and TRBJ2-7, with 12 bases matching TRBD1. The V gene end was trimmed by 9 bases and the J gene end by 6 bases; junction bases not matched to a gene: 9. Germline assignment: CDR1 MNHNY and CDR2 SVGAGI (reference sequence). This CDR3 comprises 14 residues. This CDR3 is CASLRGTGGAEQYF. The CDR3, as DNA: TGTGCCAGTCTCCGAGGGACAGGGGGCGCCGAGCAGTACTTC.

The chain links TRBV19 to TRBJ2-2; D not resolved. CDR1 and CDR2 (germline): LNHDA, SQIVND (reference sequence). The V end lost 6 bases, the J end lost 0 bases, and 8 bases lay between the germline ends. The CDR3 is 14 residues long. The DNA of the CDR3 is TGTGCCAGTAGGTTGGGCCCGAACACCGGGGAGCTGTTTTTT. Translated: CASRLGPNTGELFF.

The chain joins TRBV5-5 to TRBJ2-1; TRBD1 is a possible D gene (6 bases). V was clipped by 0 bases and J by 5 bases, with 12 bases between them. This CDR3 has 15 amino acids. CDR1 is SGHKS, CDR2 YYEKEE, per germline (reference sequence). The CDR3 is CASSLVGGWDNEQFF. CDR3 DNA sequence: TGTGCCAGCAGCTTGGTAGGGGGTTGGGACAATGAGCAGTTCTTC.

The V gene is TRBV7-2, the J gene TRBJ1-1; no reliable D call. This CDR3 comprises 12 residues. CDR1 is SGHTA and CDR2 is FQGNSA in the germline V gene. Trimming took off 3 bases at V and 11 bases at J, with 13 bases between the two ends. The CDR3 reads CASSFRPGWAFF. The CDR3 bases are TGTGCCAGCAGCTTTCGGCCGGGTTGGGCTTTCTTT.

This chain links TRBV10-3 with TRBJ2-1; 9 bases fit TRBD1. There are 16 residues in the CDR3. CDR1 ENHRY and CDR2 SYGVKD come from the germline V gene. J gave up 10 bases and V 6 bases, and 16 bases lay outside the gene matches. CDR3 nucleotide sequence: TGTGCCATCAGAGTCGGACAGGGGTCGGCAATTGGCGAGCAGTTCTTC. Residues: CAIRVGQGSAIGEQFF.

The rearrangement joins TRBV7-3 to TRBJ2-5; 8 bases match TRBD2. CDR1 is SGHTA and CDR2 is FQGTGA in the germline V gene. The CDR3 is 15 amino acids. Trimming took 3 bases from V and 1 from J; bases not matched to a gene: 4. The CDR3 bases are TGTGCCAGCAGCTTGATCGGGGGGGCCCAAGAGACCCAGTACTTC. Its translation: CASSLIGGAQETQYF.

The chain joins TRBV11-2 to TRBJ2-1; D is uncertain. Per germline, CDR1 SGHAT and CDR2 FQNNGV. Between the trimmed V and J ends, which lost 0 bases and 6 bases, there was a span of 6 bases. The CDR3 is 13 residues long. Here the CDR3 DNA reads TGTGCCAGCAGCTTAGAGACAAGCAATGAGCAGTTCTTC. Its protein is CASSLETSNEQFF. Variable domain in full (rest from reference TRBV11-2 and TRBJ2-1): EAGVAQSPRYKIIEKRQSVAFWCNPISGHATLYWYQQILGQGPKLLIQFQNNGVVDDSQLPKDRFSAERLKGVDSTLKIQPAKLEDSAVYLCASSLETSNEQFFGPGTRLTVL.

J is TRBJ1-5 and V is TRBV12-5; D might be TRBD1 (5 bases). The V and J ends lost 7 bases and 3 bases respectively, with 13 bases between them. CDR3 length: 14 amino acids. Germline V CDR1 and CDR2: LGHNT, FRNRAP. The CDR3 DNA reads TGTGCTAGTGAGAACGGGGGGACCAATCAGCCCCAGCATTTT. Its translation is CASENGGTNQPQHF.

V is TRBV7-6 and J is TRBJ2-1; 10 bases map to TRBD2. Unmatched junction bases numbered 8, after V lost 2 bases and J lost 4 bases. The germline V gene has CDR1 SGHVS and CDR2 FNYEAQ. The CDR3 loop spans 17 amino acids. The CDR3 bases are TGTGCCAGCAGCTTACGGGCACTAGCGGGGCCTTACAATGAGCAGTTCTTC. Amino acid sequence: CASSLRALAGPYNEQFF.

CDR3 DNA: TGTGCCAGCAGCCATTTAGGGACAGATTTCTCTGGGGCCAACGTCCTGACTTTC. Translation gives CASSHLGTDFSGANVLTF. The chain combines TRBV4-2 with TRBJ2-6; 7 bases match TRBD1. Per germline, CDR1 LGHNA and CDR2 YNFKEQ. The CDR3 consists of 18 residues. V gave up 3 bases and J gave up 0 bases; unmatched junction bases: 8.

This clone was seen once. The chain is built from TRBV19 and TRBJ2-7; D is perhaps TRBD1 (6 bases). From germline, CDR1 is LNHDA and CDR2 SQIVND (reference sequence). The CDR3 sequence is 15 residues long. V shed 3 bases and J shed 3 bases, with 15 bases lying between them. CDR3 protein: CASSMGMGHGYEQYF. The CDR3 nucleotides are TGTGCCAGTAGTATGGGCATGGGACACGGCTACGAGCAGTACTTC. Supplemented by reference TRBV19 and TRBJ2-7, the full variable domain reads DGGITQSPKYLFRKEGQNVTLSCEQNLNHDAMYWYRQDPGQGLRLIYYSQIVNDFQKGDIAEGYSVSREKKESFPLTVTSAQKNPTAFYLCASSMGMGHGYEQYFGPGTRLTVT.

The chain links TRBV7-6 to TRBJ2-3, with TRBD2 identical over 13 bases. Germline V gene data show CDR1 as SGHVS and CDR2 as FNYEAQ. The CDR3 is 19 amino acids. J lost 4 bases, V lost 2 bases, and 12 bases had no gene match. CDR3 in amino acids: CASSLYATSGGPGADTQYF. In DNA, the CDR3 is TGTGCCAGCAGCTTATATGCGACTAGCGGGGGGCCGGGGGCAGATACGCAGTATTTT.

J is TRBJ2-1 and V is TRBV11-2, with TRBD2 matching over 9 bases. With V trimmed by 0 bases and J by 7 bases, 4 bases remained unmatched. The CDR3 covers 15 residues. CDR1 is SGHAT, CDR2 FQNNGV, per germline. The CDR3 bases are TGTGCCAGCAGCTTAGAGGCGGGGGGGGTAAATGAGCAGTTCTTC. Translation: CASSLEAGGVNEQFF. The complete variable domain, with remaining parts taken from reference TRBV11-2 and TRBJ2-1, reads EAGVAQSPRYKIIEKRQSVAFWCNPISGHATLYWYQQILGQGPKLLIQFQNNGVVDDSQLPKDRFSAERLKGVDSTLKIQPAKLEDSAVYLCASSLEAGGVNEQFFGPGTRLTVL.

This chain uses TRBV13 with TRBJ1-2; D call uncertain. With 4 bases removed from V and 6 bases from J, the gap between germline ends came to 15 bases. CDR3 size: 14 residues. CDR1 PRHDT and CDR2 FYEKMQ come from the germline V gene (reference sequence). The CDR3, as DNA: TGTGCCAGCAGCTCAATGGGGTGGGGAGATGGCTACACCTTC. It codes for CASSSMGWGDGYTF.

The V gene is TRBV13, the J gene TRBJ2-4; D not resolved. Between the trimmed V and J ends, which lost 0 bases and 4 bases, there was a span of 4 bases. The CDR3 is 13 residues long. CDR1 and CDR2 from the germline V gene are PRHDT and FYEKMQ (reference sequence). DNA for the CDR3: TGTGCCAGCAGCTTAGGACAGAAAAACATTCAGTACTTC. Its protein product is CASSLGQKNIQYF.

This CDR3 is CASSGWDSPNEQYF. As DNA, the CDR3 is TGTGCCAGCAGTGGATGGGACAGCCCAAACGAGCAGTACTTC. The V and J genes are TRBV6-1 and TRBJ2-7, with TRBD1 matching over 7 bases. The germline CDR1 and CDR2 sequences are MNHNS and SASEGT. V lost 4 bases and J lost 5; bases outside the gene matches: 8. The CDR3 runs 14 residues.

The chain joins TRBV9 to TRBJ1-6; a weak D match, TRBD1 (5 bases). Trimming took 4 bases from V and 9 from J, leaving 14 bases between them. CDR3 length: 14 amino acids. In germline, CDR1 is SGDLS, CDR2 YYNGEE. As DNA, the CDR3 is TGTGCCAGCAGCCCGGGGGGGGTTAGTTCACCCCTCCACTTT. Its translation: CASSPGGVSSPLHF.

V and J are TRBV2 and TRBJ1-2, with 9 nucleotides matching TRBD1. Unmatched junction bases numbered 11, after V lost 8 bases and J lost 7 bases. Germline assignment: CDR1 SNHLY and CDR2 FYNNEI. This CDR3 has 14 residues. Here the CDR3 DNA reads TGTGCCAGCCCCGCTCGGGGACAGGGCTCTGGCTACACCTTC. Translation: CASPARGQGSGYTF. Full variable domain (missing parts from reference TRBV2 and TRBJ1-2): EPEVTQTPSHQVTQMGQEVILRCVPISNHLYFYWYRQILGQKVEFLVSFYNNEISEKSEIFDDQFSVERPDGSNFTLKIRSTKLEDSAMYFCASPARGQGSGYTFGSGTRLTVV.

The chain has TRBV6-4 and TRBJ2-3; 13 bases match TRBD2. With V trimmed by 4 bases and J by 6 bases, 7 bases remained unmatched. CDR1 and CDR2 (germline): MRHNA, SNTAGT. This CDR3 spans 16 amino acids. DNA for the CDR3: TGTGCCAGCAGTGCCTCCGGGACTAGCGGGGCGGATACGCAGTATTTT. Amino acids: CASSASGTSGADTQYF.

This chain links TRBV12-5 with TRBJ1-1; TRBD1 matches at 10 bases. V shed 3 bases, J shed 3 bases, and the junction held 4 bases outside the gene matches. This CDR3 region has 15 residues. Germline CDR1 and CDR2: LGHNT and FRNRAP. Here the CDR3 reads CASGFTGTGDTEAFF. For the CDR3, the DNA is TGTGCTAGTGGTTTTACCGGGACAGGGGACACTGAAGCTTTCTTT.

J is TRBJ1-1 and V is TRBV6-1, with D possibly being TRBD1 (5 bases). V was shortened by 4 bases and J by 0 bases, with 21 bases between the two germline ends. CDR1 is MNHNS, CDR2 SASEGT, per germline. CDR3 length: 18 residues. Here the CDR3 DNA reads TGTGCCAGCAGTGGGATCGGTTTATTGGTGGACATGAACACTGAAGCTTTCTTT. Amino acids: CASSGIGLLVDMNTEAFF.

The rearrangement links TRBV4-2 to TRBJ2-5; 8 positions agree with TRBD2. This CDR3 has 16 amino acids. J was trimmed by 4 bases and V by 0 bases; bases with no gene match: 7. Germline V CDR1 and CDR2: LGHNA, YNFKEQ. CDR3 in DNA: TGTGCCAGCAGCCAAGAGGTAGCGGGGATTCCAGAGACCCAGTACTTC. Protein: CASSQEVAGIPETQYF.